The 28 T cell receptor beta chains reported below all come from one sample, sequenced in a study of blood T cell repertoires in COVID-19 (dated by TCRdb to the early 2020s). The library relied on the immunoSEQ multiplex PCR assay. TCRdb's version of the immuneACCESS table is confined to in-frame rearrangements and falls short of the full clone set. An unresolved V gene accounts for under half of the shortfall where checked; the remainder is of unknown origin. The sample data list about 160,000 clones, and over 80% of these were observed just once. Clones ranked in the top ten supply around 3.9% of the sample. Sequences were obtained from peripheral blood. Receptor source: a woman in her sixties who had recovered from COVID-19.

The rearrangement uses TRBV20-1 and TRBJ2-3; 7 bases are shared with TRBD1. The V gene's germline CDR1 is DFQATT and CDR2 SNEGSKA (reference sequence). The length of the CDR3 is 14 residues. Trimming cost V 3 bases and J 4 bases; bases outside gene matches: 7. DNA of the CDR3: TGCAGTGCTAGTTCGAGACAGGGCTCAGATACGCAGTATTTT. Its translation is CSASSRQGSDTQYF.

This clone was recorded only once. CDR3 nucleotide sequence: TGTGCCAGCAGCTTGGCTCAGGTTCCTGAAGCTTTCTTT. This sequence encodes CASSLAQVPEAFF. The chain recombines TRBV5-5 with TRBJ1-1; no clear D gene. The V end lost 0 bases, the J end lost 6 bases, and 9 bases lay between the germline ends. This CDR3 is 13 amino acids long. Germline V gives CDR1 SGHKS, CDR2 YYEKEE (reference sequence).

V gene TRBV7-8 combines with J gene TRBJ2-5; 7 bases map to TRBD2. Germline-derived CDR1 and CDR2 are SGHVS and FQNEAQ. This CDR3 comprises 11 residues. J was trimmed by 5 bases and V by 8 bases; bases with no gene match: 2. The CDR3 loop reads CASGAGETQYF. CDR3 sequence (DNA): TGTGCCAGCGGAGCGGGGGAGACCCAGTACTTC.

V is TRBV9 and J is TRBJ2-2, with 8 bases that match TRBD1. Losses at the gene ends were 3 bases for V and 5 bases for J; bases not matched to a gene: 3. There are 14 residues in the CDR3. The germline gives CDR1 SGDLS, CDR2 YYNGEE. In nucleotides, the CDR3 is TGTGCCAGCAGCGCGGACAGGGCGACCGGGGAGCTGTTTTTT. As protein: CASSADRATGELFF.

The chain uses TRBV5-1 and TRBJ1-6, with unresolved D. V lost 0 bases and J lost 7, with 8 bases in between. Per germline, CDR1 SGHRS and CDR2 YFSETQ. This CDR3 is 14 amino acids long. This CDR3 is CASSLGGSNSPLHF. Written as DNA, the CDR3 is TGCGCCAGCAGCTTGGGAGGATCCAATTCACCCCTCCACTTT.

This clone was counted only a few times. This chain connects TRBV27 to TRBJ1-1, with D maybe TRBD1 (5 bases). The V gene lost 4 bases and the J gene lost 3 bases, with 18 bases spanning the gap. This CDR3 is built from 16 residues. CDR1 and CDR2 (germline): MNHEY, SMNVEV (reference sequence). DNA of the CDR3: TGTGCCAGCAGTTATGGTCCTAGACAGATTTACACTGAAGCTTTCTTT. Translating it yields CASSYGPRQIYTEAFF.

This sequence joins TRBV7-3 and TRBJ1-1, with 7 bases identical to TRBD1. The CDR3 has 14 amino acids. The V and J ends lost 5 bases and 4 bases, in that order; junction bases with no gene match: 7. Germline CDR1 SGHTA, CDR2 FQGTGA. CDR3 sequence reads: CASSADRASTEAFF. DNA for the CDR3: TGTGCCAGCAGCGCAGACAGGGCGAGCACTGAAGCTTTCTTT.

This clone was recorded once. The chain is built from TRBV29-1 and TRBJ1-2; a possible D gene is TRBD1 (6 bases). The CDR3 runs to 12 residues. The V end was cut by 4 bases, the J end by 8 bases, with 14 bases between. In germline, CDR1 is SQVTM, CDR2 ANQGSEA. Here the CDR3 DNA reads TGCAGCGTTGTACAGGGCTTTGGAGGCTACACCTTC. Protein product: CSVVQGFGGYTF. Looking up the rest from reference TRBV29-1 and TRBJ1-2 gives the full variable domain: SAVISQKPSRDICQRGTSLTIQCQVDSQVTMMFWYRQQPGQSLTLIATANQGSEATYESGFVIDKFPISRPNLTFSTLTVSNMSPEDSSIYLCSVVQGFGGYTFGSGTRLTVV.

The chain is built from TRBV30 and TRBJ1-2; weak D call: TRBD1 (5 bases). The CDR3 loop spans 13 amino acids. Trimming removed 0 bases at V and 2 bases at J, with 7 bases between. Germline V gene data show CDR1 as GTSNPN and CDR2 as SVGIG (reference sequence). CDR3 region: CAWSVKGNYGYTF. DNA of the CDR3: TGTGCCTGGAGTGTAAAGGGGAACTATGGCTACACCTTC.

The V and J genes are TRBV6-1 and TRBJ1-1; possibly TRBD1 for D (5 bases). The CDR3 runs to 14 residues. CDR1 and CDR2 (germline): MNHNS, SASEGT. The V end was cut by 0 bases, the J end by 1 base, with 6 bases between. CDR3 bases: TGTGCCAGCAGTGAAGCCGACAGGAACACTGAAGCTTTCTTT. This codes for CASSEADRNTEAFF.

The V and J genes are TRBV6-5 and TRBJ2-2; D not resolved. CDR1 and CDR2 from the germline V gene are MNHEY and SVGAGI. V dropped 4 bases and J dropped 3 bases, with 6 bases sitting between them. This CDR3 spans 13 amino acids. DNA for the CDR3: TGTGCCAGCAGTTGGGCTCACACCGGGGAGCTGTTTTTT. This translates into CASSWAHTGELFF.

This chain connects TRBV10-3 to TRBJ2-3, with TRBD2 matching 15 bases. This CDR3 has 16 amino acids. With V trimmed by 6 bases and J by 7 bases, 8 bases remained unmatched. The germline CDR1 and CDR2 sequences are ENHRY and SYGVKD. CDR3 bases: TGTGCCATCAGCCTTGGGACTAGCGGGGGGCAGAATACGCAGTATTTT. Its translation: CAISLGTSGGQNTQYF.

In this sample, this clone turned up once. The chain uses TRBV28 and TRBJ1-2; 7 nucleotides line up with TRBD1. The CDR3 length is 14 residues. Germline lookup yields CDR1 MDHEN and CDR2 SYDVKM. The junction had 4 bases not matched to a gene; V was cut back by 5 bases and J by 1 base. This CDR3 reads CASSPQGGNYGYTF. CDR3 DNA: TGTGCCAGCAGTCCCCAGGGGGGTAACTATGGCTACACCTTC.

The rearrangement links TRBV6-6 to TRBJ1-1; TRBD1 matches 12 bases. CDR1 and CDR2 (germline): MNHNY, SVGAGI (reference sequence). This CDR3 is built from 17 residues. Unmatched junction bases numbered 16, after V lost 8 bases and J lost 6 bases. The CDR3 protein is CASCRPGQGASVPEAFF. In DNA form, the CDR3 reads TGTGCCAGCTGTCGGCCGGGACAGGGGGCGTCGGTCCCTGAAGCTTTCTTT.

J is TRBJ2-7 and V is TRBV4-2, with 8 bases identical to TRBD2. V dropped 1 base and J dropped 1; count of bases not matched to a gene: 9. Germline V gene data show CDR1 as LGHNA and CDR2 as YNFKEQ. The CDR3 is 17 amino acids. CDR3 sequence: CASSQVGLSGGSYEQYF. Written as DNA, the CDR3 is TGTGCCAGCAGCCAAGTAGGACTAAGCGGGGGTTCCTACGAGCAGTACTTC.

This rearrangement joins TRBV5-1 to TRBJ2-3; D is ambiguous. The CDR3 extends over 13 amino acids. Trimming removed 4 bases from V and 5 bases from J, with 11 bases in between. Germline CDR1 SGHRS, CDR2 YFSETQ. CDR3 coding DNA: TGCGCCAGCAGCGTCTCCCCAGAAGATACGCAGTATTTT. Translated: CASSVSPEDTQYF.

The chain employs TRBV19 and TRBJ1-1, with a tentative D call TRBD1 (6 bases). Germline V gene sequence: CDR1 LNHDA, CDR2 SQIVND (reference sequence). Trimming stripped 4 bases from V and 10 bases from J, with 10 bases between. This CDR3 has 11 residues. The CDR3 nucleotides read TGTGCCAGTAGTAGAAGGGGGAGAGCTTTCTTT. This gives the protein CASSRRGRAFF.

The chain couples TRBV5-4 to TRBJ2-3; D perhaps matches TRBD2 (7 bases). The CDR3 sequence is 16 residues long. V was clipped by 4 bases and J by 6 bases, with 21 bases between them. CDR1 is SGHNT, CDR2 YYREEE, per germline (reference sequence). Here the CDR3 DNA reads TGTGCCAGCAGCGAAATCGTGGGGGGGCCTGGGGATACGCAGTATTTT. Its translation is CASSEIVGGPGDTQYF.

CDR3 sequence (DNA): TGTGCCAGCAGCCAAGATGGTACAGCCGACTCCTACAATGAGCAGTTCTTC. Encoded protein: CASSQDGTADSYNEQFF. V and J are TRBV3-1 (or the pseudogene TRBV3-2) and TRBJ2-1; D unclear. The CDR3 totals 17 residues. CDR1 is LGHDT, CDR2 YNNKEL, per germline (reference sequence). V lost 0 bases, J lost 0 bases, and 12 bases lay in between.

The rearrangement links TRBV3-1 (or the pseudogene TRBV3-2) to TRBJ2-3; D perhaps matches TRBD1 (6 bases). The CDR3 covers 16 residues. V dropped 4 bases and J dropped 0 bases, with 14 bases sitting between them. CDR1 and CDR2 from the germline V gene are LGHDT and YNNKEL (reference sequence). The CDR3 DNA is TGTGCCAGCAGCCCCCGGGACATCCCTAGCACAGATACGCAGTATTTT. Its translation is CASSPRDIPSTDTQYF.

The chain joins TRBV19 to TRBJ1-2, with unresolved D. With 2 bases removed from V and 4 bases from J, the gap between germline ends came to 11 bases. CDR1 LNHDA and CDR2 SQIVND come from the germline V gene (reference sequence). The CDR3 is 14 residues long. This CDR3 reads CASSIIGGRYGYTF. Here the CDR3 DNA reads TGTGCCAGTAGTATAATAGGCGGGCGCTATGGCTACACCTTC.

This clone was seen more than once but under ten times. This sequence joins TRBV4-1 and TRBJ2-7, with D maybe TRBD2 (6 bases). V was trimmed by 1 base and J by 1 base, leaving 14 bases between them. Germline CDR1 reads MGHRA; CDR2 reads YSYEKL. This CDR3 spans 16 amino acids. The CDR3: CASSQASTGDSYEQYF. DNA for the CDR3: TGCGCCAGCAGCCAAGCTTCCACGGGAGATTCCTACGAGCAGTACTTC.

The chain couples TRBV5-4 to TRBJ2-7; TRBD1 matches at 8 bases. The V gene end was trimmed by 4 bases and the J gene end by 2 bases; junction bases not matched to a gene: 5. This CDR3 contains 14 residues. Germline CDR1 is SGHNT and CDR2 is YYREEE (reference sequence). The CDR3 DNA reads as TGTGCCAGCAGCGTAAAGGGACAGGCCTACGAGCAGTACTTC. Its translation: CASSVKGQAYEQYF.

The chain has TRBV19 and TRBJ2-5; 7 bases fit TRBD1. J lost 1 base, V lost 5 bases, and 7 bases had no gene match. Germline CDR1 and CDR2: LNHDA and SQIVND (reference sequence). The CDR3 totals 15 residues. CDR3 region: CASSPRQGTQETQYF. The CDR3 DNA reads TGTGCCAGTAGTCCACGACAGGGAACCCAAGAGACCCAGTACTTC. Full variable domain (outside the CDR3, taken from reference TRBV19 and TRBJ2-5): DGGITQSPKYLFRKEGQNVTLSCEQNLNHDAMYWYRQDPGQGLRLIYYSQIVNDFQKGDIAEGYSVSREKKESFPLTVTSAQKNPTAFYLCASSPRQGTQETQYFGPGTRLLVL.

V gene TRBV12-3 or TRBV12-4 combines with J gene TRBJ2-7, with TRBD1 matching 8 bases. CDR3 length: 13 residues. Trimming removed 1 base from V and 6 bases from J; junction bases left unmatched: 2. CDR3 in amino acids: CASSLVTGGEQYF. The CDR3 DNA reads as TGTGCCAGCAGTTTAGTTACAGGGGGCGAGCAGTACTTC.

The rearrangement links TRBV9 to TRBJ1-1; weak D call: TRBD1 (5 bases). Trimming pared 2 bases from V and 3 bases from J, leaving 8 bases between. The CDR3 totals 13 residues. Germline-derived CDR1 and CDR2 are SGDLS and YYNGEE. CDR3 coding DNA: TGTGCCAGCAGCGTCAGGGAGGACACTGAAGCTTTCTTT. This gives the protein CASSVREDTEAFF.

This chain uses TRBV28 with TRBJ1-4, with no clear D. This CDR3 is 13 amino acids long. Germline lookup yields CDR1 MDHEN and CDR2 SYDVKM. The V gene lost 5 bases and the J gene lost 4 bases, with 8 bases spanning the gap. CDR3 sequence: CASSRRLNEKLFF. CDR3 coding DNA: TGTGCCAGCAGTCGCAGACTTAATGAAAAACTGTTTTTT. Based on the CDR3 plus reference TRBV28 and TRBJ1-4, the full variable domain is DVKVTQSSRYLVKRTGEKVFLECVQDMDHENMFWYRQDPGLGLRLIYFSYDVKMKEKGDIPEGYSVSREKKERFSLILESASTNQTSMYLCASSRRLNEKLFFGSGTQLSVL.

This chain links TRBV9 with TRBJ2-3, with 10 nucleotides matching TRBD2. Germline V gene sequence: CDR1 SGDLS, CDR2 YYNGEE. J lost 5 bases, V lost 0 bases, and 6 bases had no gene match. The CDR3 consists of 16 residues. The CDR3 is CASSVVERGGKDTQYF. The CDR3 bases are TGTGCCAGCAGCGTAGTGGAGCGGGGGGGCAAAGATACGCAGTATTTT.